This TCR beta chain was identified during a study of blood T cell repertoires in COVID-19. Study processing details: Amplification from reference gene primers served as the basis for estimated nucleated cell counts. The method was immunoSEQ multiplex PCR; TCRdb's version includes in-frame clones alone and lacks a portion of them. That table gives V, J and clone size, and the DNA gave D and trimming. The sample lists roughly 220,000 clones; about 84% were seen once. This TCR came from a man under 40 with acute COVID-19. Sequenced sample: PBMCs or T cells enriched from blood (not recorded which).

The CDR3 reads CASSDIGTGVTSGANVLTF. The CDR3, as DNA: TGTGCCAGCAGTGACATTGGGACAGGGGTTACCTCTGGGGCCAACGTCCTGACTTTC. This chain links TRBV2 with TRBJ2-6, with 10 bases aligning to TRBD1. CDR3 length: 19 residues. Germline values: CDR1 SNHLY, CDR2 FYNNEI. With V trimmed by 3 bases and J by 0 bases, 8 bases remained unmatched.